A selection of T cell receptor beta chains follows, all from one sample in a study of cytomegalovirus exposure and HLA in healthy donors. Using immunoSEQ multiplex PCR, the repertoire was profiled, and TCRdb retains in-frame clones only, with some absent. The sample contains more than 85,000 clones, roughly 70% of which appear only once. Sequenced material: PBMCs. These receptors all stem from a woman aged 50 to 60 in good health and CMV-seropositive. Each CDR3 is given with its conserved first and last residue. D genes are given only for firm matches. Clone sizes are given selectively: once, few, many, or a class where the clone is expanded.

D gene	V gene	J gene	clone size	CDR3 protein	CDR3 DNA
NA	TRBV10-3	TRBJ2-1	NA	CAISDGQHNEQFF	TGTGCCATCAGTGATGGGCAACACAATGAGCAGTTCTTC
NA	TRBV4-1	TRBJ2-1	NA	CASSHPAGSSYNEQFF	TGCGCCAGCAGCCACCCCGCCGGGAGCTCCTACAATGAGCAGTTCTTC
TRBD2	TRBV11-2	TRBJ2-2	NA	CASGLAGAGELFF	TGTGCCAGCGGACTAGCGGGGGCCGGGGAGCTGTTTTTT
NA	TRBV29-1	TRBJ1-1	NA	CSGGRGPNTEAFF	TGCAGCGGGGGGAGGGGACCCAACACTGAAGCTTTCTTT
TRBD2	TRBV10-3	TRBJ2-2	NA	CATGGGANTGELFF	TGTGCCACCGGGGGGGGCGCGAACACCGGGGAGCTGTTTTTT
TRBD2	TRBV7-9	TRBJ2-7	once	CASSLAGGVYEQYF	TGTGCCAGCAGCCTAGCGGGGGGAGTCTACGAGCAGTACTTC
NA	TRBV10-3	TRBJ1-2	NA	CATRTSGATGNYGYTF	TGTGCCACCAGGACGTCAGGGGCTACGGGTAACTATGGCTACACCTTC
TRBD1	TRBV7-9	TRBJ2-7	once	CSSSQTGYEQYF	TGTTCCAGCAGCCAGACAGGGTACGAGCAGTACTTC
NA	TRBV28	TRBJ1-6	once	CASRLAGVNNSPLHF	TGTGCCAGCAGGCTTGCAGGGGTTAATAATTCACCCCTCCACTTT
NA	TRBV7-3	TRBJ2-3	NA	CASIFAGMDTQYF	TGTGCCAGCATCTTTGCAGGGATGGATACGCAGTATTTT
TRBD2	TRBV27	TRBJ2-7	NA	CASSRQGTYSGSGEQYF	TGTGCCAGCAGTAGGCAGGGTACTTATAGCGGGAGCGGCGAGCAGTACTTC
TRBD1	TRBV18	TRBJ1-1	NA	CASSPRTGRNTEAFF	TGTGCCAGCTCACCGCGGACAGGAAGGAACACTGAAGCTTTCTTT
TRBD1	TRBV29-1	TRBJ1-2	NA	CSVAVTGGTGGYTF	TGCAGCGTTGCCGTTACAGGGGGAACTGGTGGCTACACCTTC
NA	TRBV7-2	TRBJ2-3	NA	CASSLGGLVSADTQYF	TGTGCCAGCAGCTTAGGAGGTCTCGTTAGCGCAGATACGCAGTATTTT
NA	TRBV28	TRBJ1-5	few	CASRRGTGTRGNQPQHF	TGTGCCAGCCGCCGCGGAACAGGGACCAGGGGAAATCAGCCCCAGCATTTT
NA	TRBV5-6	TRBJ2-7	NA	CASSPLTLAKPYEQYF	TGTGCCAGCAGCCCGCTCACCCTAGCTAAGCCCTACGAGCAGTACTTC